Reported below is one T cell receptor (beta chain). Antigen: not known. This was a deep-level run. The protocol was immunoSEQ multiplex PCR, while the TCRdb copy is restricted to in-frame clones and leaves out a portion. In the table there are some 1 million clones, around 74% of which are singletons. The CDR3 spans 11 residues. V gave up 5 bases and J gave up 4 bases, with 7 bases separating them. CDR1 is DFQATT and CDR2 is SNEGSKA in the germline V gene (reference sequence). All of the donors resided in Nashville, Tennessee, and each was a Caucasian adult. A split of CD4+ cells into CD45RA+ naive and CD45RA-negative memory subsets was performed. The sample belongs to a study of shared clonotypes between healthy human individuals. The study's findings and limits: Owing to a small donor count, the genetic and exposure-history diversity represented was limited.

The source of this sequence is a man younger than 35 in good health. V and J are TRBV20-1 and TRBJ2-3; no definite D call. Sequenced: memory CD4+ T cells sorted from blood. Specified subset: CD45RA-negative fraction. This CDR3 is CSALNADTQYF. The CDR3 DNA sequence: TGCAGTGCTCTCAATGCAGATACGCAGTATTTT.